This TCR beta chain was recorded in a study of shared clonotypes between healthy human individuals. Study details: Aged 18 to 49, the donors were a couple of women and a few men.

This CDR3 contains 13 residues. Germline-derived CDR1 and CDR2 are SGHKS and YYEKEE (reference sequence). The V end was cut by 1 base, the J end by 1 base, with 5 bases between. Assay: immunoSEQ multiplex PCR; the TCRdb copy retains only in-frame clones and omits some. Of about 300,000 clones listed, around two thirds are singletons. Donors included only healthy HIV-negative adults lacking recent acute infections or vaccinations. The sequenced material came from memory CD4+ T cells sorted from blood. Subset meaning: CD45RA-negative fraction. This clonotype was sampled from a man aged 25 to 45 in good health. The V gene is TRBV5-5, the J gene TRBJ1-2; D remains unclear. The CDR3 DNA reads TGTGCCAGCAGCTTGCCTGGTAACTATGGCTACACCTTC. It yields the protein CASSLPGNYGYTF.